The rows below give T cell receptor beta chains drawn from one sample of a study of shared clonotypes between healthy human individuals. TCRdb keeps only in-frame clones here, not all; method: immunoSEQ multiplex PCR. The sample has 2 million to 2.5 million clones, approximately 94% seen once. The sequenced sample consisted of naive CD4+ T cells sorted from blood. These receptor sequences come from a man aged 18 to 29 in good health. Each CDR3 is given with its conserved first and last residue. A D gene is named only where the DNA matches it firmly. Rows may omit the clone size; those that give it use once, few, many or a size class.

j_call cdr3_length d_call clone_size v_call cdr3_nt cdr3_aa
TRBJ2-7 11 . . TRBV5-6 TGTGCCAGCAGCGCGAGTATCGAGCAGTACTTC CASSASIEQYF
TRBJ2-7 13 . once TRBV5-1 TGCGCCAGCAGCTTGGCCGCCTCCTACGAGCAGTACTTC CASSLAASYEQYF
TRBJ2-3 14 . . TRBV18 TGTGCCAGCTCAGTCAGCTCCCTGTCAGATACGCAGTATTTT CASSVSSLSDTQYF
TRBJ2-7 13 . . TRBV11-2 TGTGCCAGCAGCTTGAACCAAGGGTACGAGCAGTACTTC CASSLNQGYEQYF
TRBJ2-7 11 . . TRBV27 TGTGCCTCCGCAGGGTTCTACGAGCAGTACTTC CASAGFYEQYF
TRBJ1-6 16 . . TRBV11-2 TGTGCCAGCAGCCTAACAGGGCTCATACATAATTCACCCCTCCACTTT CASSLTGLIHNSPLHF
TRBJ1-2 12 TRBD1 . TRBV2 TGTGCCAGCAGCCCGGGACAGTCCTCGAGCGCCTTC CASSPGQSSSAF
TRBJ2-7 13 . once TRBV11-2 TGTGCCAGCAGCTTAGACAGGGCCTACGAGCAGTACTTC CASSLDRAYEQYF
TRBJ1-5 18 . . TRBV6-1 TGTGCCAGCAGTGAATGGGGGAGAGGGGATATCGGCAATCAGCCCCAGCATTTT CASSEWGRGDIGNQPQHF
TRBJ2-5 17 TRBD1 . TRBV11-2 TGTGCCAGCAGCTCAGATCAGGGACAGGGGGCACCCTGGGCCCAGTACTTC CASSSDQGQGAPWAQYF
TRBJ2-3 15 . . TRBV7-9 TGTGCCAGCAGCTCAACAGGGTTTGGCACAGATACGCAGTATTTT CASSSTGFGTDTQYF
TRBJ2-2 12 . . TRBV27 TGTGCCAGCAGGTCGAACACCGGGGAGCTGTTTTTT CASRSNTGELFF
TRBJ1-5 14 . . TRBV6-6 TGTGCCAGCAGTTACGCCGGAAATGATCAGCCCCAGCATTTT CASSYAGNDQPQHF
TRBJ1-5 17 . once TRBV5-1 TGCGCCAGCAGCCTTAGCCTCGGCCCTAATAGCAATCAGCCCCAGCATTTT CASSLSLGPNSNQPQHF
TRBJ2-2 17 TRBD1 . TRBV7-6 TGTGCCAGCAGCTTAACCGGACAGGGTCCCTACACCGGGGAGCTGTTTTTT CASSLTGQGPYTGELFF
TRBJ2-3 15 . . TRBV30 TGTGCCTGGAGTGTAGGGGTTACGTCTGGAGATACGCAGTATTTT CAWSVGVTSGDTQYF
TRBJ2-5 12 . . TRBV21-1 TGTGCCAGCAGCAGCAACAGGGAGACCCAGTACTTC CASSSNRETQYF
TRBJ2-5 13 . . TRBV7-2 TGTGCCAGCAGCCTCCGGTGGGGAGAGACCCAGTACTTC CASSLRWGETQYF
TRBJ1-1 14 . . TRBV11-2 TGTGCCAGCAGCTTAGGTGGGTTCAACACTGAAGCTTTCTTT CASSLGGFNTEAFF
TRBJ1-1 13 . . TRBV6-4 TGTGCCAGCAGTACCTTCCTGGGGACTGAAGCTTTCTTT CASSTFLGTEAFF
TRBJ1-3 17 . . TRBV4-2 TGTGCCAGCAGCCAAGAAGGACGGCAAGCCTCTGGAAACACCATATATTTT CASSQEGRQASGNTIYF
TRBJ1-4 15 TRBD1 . TRBV9 TGTGCCAGCAGCCTCACCAACAGGGGTGGCGAAAAACTGTTTTTT CASSLTNRGGEKLFF
TRBJ2-1 13 . . TRBV18 TGTGCCAGCTCACCACCGATCGAGAATGAGCAGTTCTTC CASSPPIENEQFF
TRBJ2-1 15 . . TRBV7-2 TGTGCCAGCAGCTTAGGGGGTCGCCATAACAATGAGCAGTTCTTC CASSLGGRHNNEQFF
TRBJ2-7 14 . . TRBV4-1 TGCGCCAGCAGCCAACCCCGGGACCATTACGAGCAGTACTTC CASSQPRDHYEQYF
TRBJ2-7 13 . . TRBV6-6 TGTGCCAGCAGTTACGGAGAGTCCTACGAGCAGTACTTC CASSYGESYEQYF